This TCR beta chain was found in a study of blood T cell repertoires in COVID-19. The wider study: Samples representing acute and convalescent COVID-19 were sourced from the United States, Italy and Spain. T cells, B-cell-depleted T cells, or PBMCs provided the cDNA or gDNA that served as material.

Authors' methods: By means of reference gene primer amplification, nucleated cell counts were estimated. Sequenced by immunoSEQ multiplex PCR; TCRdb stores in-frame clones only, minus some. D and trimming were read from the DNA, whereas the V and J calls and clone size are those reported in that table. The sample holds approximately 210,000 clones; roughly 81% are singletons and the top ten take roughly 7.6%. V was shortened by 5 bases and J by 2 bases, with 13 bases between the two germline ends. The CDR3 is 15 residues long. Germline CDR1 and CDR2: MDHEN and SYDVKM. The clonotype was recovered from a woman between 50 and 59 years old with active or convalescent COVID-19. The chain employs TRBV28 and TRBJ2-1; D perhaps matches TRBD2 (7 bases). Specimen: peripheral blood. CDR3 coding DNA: TGTGCCAGCAGTCACCGGGGGGCCCCCTACAATGAGCAGTTCTTC. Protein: CASSHRGAPYNEQFF.